The clone carrying this T cell receptor beta chain was counted ten times or more. With 0 bases removed from V and 7 bases from J, the gap between germline ends came to 12 bases. Germline CDR1 and CDR2: LNHNV and YYDKDF (reference sequence). There are 15 residues in the CDR3. The data are from a study of neurological immune-mediated disorders. TCRdb itself ran the 5' RACE reads through MiXCR, one entry per CDR3 protein. Among roughly 100,000 distinct CDR3 sequences listed, 3.5% to 4% were seen once. Sequenced input: PBMCs. This clonotype was obtained from a woman between 18 and 30 years old with multiple sclerosis. This rearrangement joins TRBV15 to TRBJ1-4; no definite D call. The CDR3 bases are TGTGCCACCAGCAGAGATCGAGGGAGCCCTGAAAAACTGTTTTTT. Translation: CATSRDRGSPEKLFF.